These 23 T cell receptor beta chains were sequenced from one sample in a study of T-cell memory formation after mild COVID-19. TCRdb reprocessed the 5' RACE reads with MiXCR, giving one entry per CDR3 protein. The data show 100,000 to 130,000 distinct CDR3 sequences, with approximately 15% seen just once and less than 40% held by the top ten. Sequencing was done on a sample of PBMCs or a T cell subset sorted from them (not recorded which). The receptors shown here come from a man between 18 and 29 years old who had mild COVID-19 (a few samples of this study predate the infection). Cell type and time point are not known.

The J gene is TRBJ1-2, the V gene TRBV24-1; D is possibly TRBD1 (6 bases). Trimming stripped 1 base from V and 6 bases from J, with 11 bases between. The CDR3 covers 14 residues. Germline-derived CDR1 and CDR2 are KGHDR and SFDVKD. CDR3 DNA: TGTGCCACCAGTGATTTTGAGGGGGTTCATGGCTACACCTTC. Its translation is CATSDFEGVHGYTF.

The chain employs TRBV7-2 and TRBJ2-3; D gene ambiguous. Per the germline V gene, CDR1 is SGHTA and CDR2 is FQGNSA. V was pared by 5 bases and J by 4 bases, with 19 bases between. This CDR3 comprises 16 residues. In DNA, the CDR3 is TGTGCCAGCAGCGCCCAGCTCCGCTGGGGTTCAGATACGCAGTATTTT. Its protein is CASSAQLRWGSDTQYF. The entire variable domain, with the rest obtained from reference TRBV7-2 and TRBJ2-3, is as follows: GAGVSQSPSNKVTEKGKDVELRCDPISGHTALYWYRQSLGQGLEFLIYFQGNSAPDKSGLPSDRFSAERTGGSVSTLTIQRTQQEDSAVYLCASSAQLRWGSDTQYFGPGTRLTVL.

This clonotype occurred many times. The chain uses TRBV7-9 and TRBJ2-2; D is possibly TRBD1 (6 bases). This CDR3 comprises 15 residues. Per germline, CDR1 SEHNR and CDR2 FQNEAQ (reference sequence). The V end was cut by 3 bases, the J end by 2 bases, with 10 bases between. CDR3 in amino acids: CASSLETGNTGELFF. The CDR3 nucleotides read TGTGCCAGCAGCTTGGAGACAGGAAACACCGGGGAGCTGTTTTTT.

The J gene is TRBJ1-5, the V gene TRBV7-9; a weak D match, TRBD1 (5 bases). The CDR3 is 14 residues long. Trimming shortened V by 5 bases and J by 2 bases, and 10 bases separated the two germline ends. Germline V gives CDR1 SEHNR, CDR2 FQNEAQ (reference sequence). DNA of the CDR3: TGTGCCAGCAGCGCAGGGTCGGGCAATCAGCCCCAGCATTTT. Its protein product is CASSAGSGNQPQHF.

For this clonotype: At one end, the junction sequence differs from germline, possibly due to a read error. V is TRBV27 and J is TRBJ2-5; either TRBD1 or TRBD2 may supply D (6 bases each). The CDR3 has 15 residues. Germline CDR1 and CDR2: MNHEY and SMNVEV (reference sequence). Here the CDR3 reads CASSLYGGRRETKYF. The CDR3 nucleotides read TGTGCCAGCAGTTTATATGGGGGGCGCCGGGAGACCAAGTACTTC.

This clonotype has just a few counts. At one boundary the junction diverges from the germline segment, which might be a read error. J is TRBJ2-4 and V is TRBV11-2; TRBD2 agrees at 12 bases. This CDR3 contains 14 residues. Germline values: CDR1 SGHAT, CDR2 FQNNGV. CDR3 sequence: CASSYLSSGGAEAF. The CDR3, as DNA: TGTGCCAGCAGCTACCTTTCTAGCGGGGGGGCCGAGGCCTTC.

This clonotype occurred a few times. This chain links TRBV27 with TRBJ1-4, with no clear D. This CDR3 is 13 amino acids long. Germline values: CDR1 MNHEY, CDR2 SMNVEV (reference sequence). Trimming shortened V by 1 base and J by 8 bases, and 8 bases separated the two germline ends. The CDR3 region has the DNA TGTGCCAGCAGTTTATTCGGCGGGGAAAAACTGTTTTTT. This translates into CASSLFGGEKLFF.

V usage is TRBV7-9 and J usage is TRBJ2-1; D call uncertain. V lost 4 bases and J 9 bases, leaving 10 bases between the germline ends. Germline V gene data show CDR1 as SEHNR and CDR2 as FQNEAQ (reference sequence). The CDR3 loop spans 12 amino acids. The CDR3 nucleotides read TGTGCCAGCAGCTCCCCGTCGGGTGAGCAGTTCTTC. It specifies CASSSPSGEQFF. Full variable domain (rest looked up from reference TRBV7-9 and TRBJ2-1): DTGVSQNPRHKITKRGQNVTFRCDPISEHNRLYWYRQTLGQGPEFLTYFQNEAQLEKSRLLSDRFSAERPKGSFSTLEIQRTEQGDSAMYLCASSSPSGEQFFGPGTRLTVL.

This chain joins TRBV27 and TRBJ1-1; 9 bases are shared with TRBD1. The CDR3 is 15 residues long. CDR1 is MNHEY and CDR2 is SMNVEV in the germline V gene (reference sequence). The V and J ends lost 6 bases and 5 bases, in that order; junction bases with no gene match: 10. The CDR3 here is CASSQGTGPRTEAFF. CDR3 nucleotides: TGTGCCAGCAGCCAGGGGACAGGGCCTAGAACTGAAGCTTTCTTT.

The rearrangement uses TRBV4-1 and TRBJ1-4; D gene unclear. The CDR3 is made up of 13 amino acids. V lost 1 base and J lost 7, with 7 bases in between. Germline lookup yields CDR1 MGHRA and CDR2 YSYEKL. The CDR3 loop reads CASSQVRLEKLFF. CDR3 DNA sequence: TGCGCCAGCAGCCAAGTAAGACTTGAAAAACTGTTTTTT.

The chain joins TRBV27 to TRBJ1-6, with D unclear. This CDR3 has 13 residues. Trimming shortened V by 5 bases and J by 7 bases, and 9 bases separated the two germline ends. Germline CDR1 and CDR2: MNHEY and SMNVEV (reference sequence). For the CDR3, the DNA is TGTGCCAGCAGTCCCAGCCGAAATTCACCCCTCCACTTT. Amino acid sequence: CASSPSRNSPLHF.

There are a few counts of this clonotype. The chain joins TRBV7-2 to TRBJ2-1, with TRBD2 identical over 7 bases. This CDR3 contains 16 residues. J lost 5 bases, V lost 3 bases, and 10 bases had no gene match. CDR1 and CDR2 (germline): SGHTA, FQGNSA. Written as DNA, the CDR3 is TGTGCCAGCAGCTTGCGCAGCGGGGTGGGGCACAATGAGCAGTTCTTC. Translated, it gives CASSLRSGVGHNEQFF.

This clonotype was seen ten or more times. The rearrangement joins TRBV7-6 to TRBJ2-1; D unclear. The CDR3 contains 14 residues. Germline V gene sequence: CDR1 SGHVS, CDR2 FNYEAQ. V shed 3 bases and J shed 2 bases, with 8 bases lying between them. The CDR3 DNA sequence: TGTGCCAGCAGCTTCCCGGATACCTACAATGAGCAGTTCTTC. It yields the protein CASSFPDTYNEQFF.

This clonotype occurred many times. This chain links TRBV4-1 with TRBJ2-1; tentatively, D is TRBD2 (7 bases). Germline CDR1 is MGHRA and CDR2 is YSYEKL. CDR3 length: 15 amino acids. V was pared by 3 bases and J by 7 bases, with 16 bases between. CDR3 region: CASSHKFGGPNEQFF. The DNA for the CDR3 is TGCGCCAGCAGCCACAAGTTCGGGGGGCCGAATGAGCAGTTCTTC.

The chain couples TRBV6-1 to TRBJ2-2, with 8 bases matching TRBD1. The CDR3 has 13 amino acids. J lost 3 bases, V lost 8 bases, and 2 bases had no gene match. Germline CDR1 and CDR2: MNHNS and SASEGT. The CDR3 region is CASRQGYTGELFF. The CDR3 DNA reads as TGTGCCAGCCGACAGGGGTACACCGGGGAGCTGTTTTTT.

The chain joins TRBV7-9 to TRBJ2-1, with 8 bases identical to TRBD1. Germline CDR1 is SEHNR and CDR2 is FQNEAQ (reference sequence). The CDR3 loop spans 13 amino acids. Unmatched junction bases numbered 9, after V lost 5 bases and J lost 12 bases. The CDR3 nucleotides read TGTGCCAGCAGCCTGACAGGGGAGGATGGGCAGTTCTTC. Translation gives CASSLTGEDGQFF. Drawing the rest from reference TRBV7-9 and TRBJ2-1, the complete variable domain is DTGVSQNPRHKITKRGQNVTFRCDPISEHNRLYWYRQTLGQGPEFLTYFQNEAQLEKSRLLSDRFSAERPKGSFSTLEIQRTEQGDSAMYLCASSLTGEDGQFFGPGTRLTVL.

The rearrangement links TRBV5-4 to TRBJ1-1, with TRBD1 matching 8 bases. Trimming cost V 1 base and J 5 bases; bases outside gene matches: 7. Germline V gene data show CDR1 as SGHNT and CDR2 as YYREEE (reference sequence). This CDR3 spans 15 amino acids. CDR3 nucleotide sequence: TGTGCCAGCAGCTTGTTCGGCAGGGGGCGAACTGAAGCTTTCTTT. Translating gives CASSLFGRGRTEAFF.

The chain recombines TRBV5-1 with TRBJ2-7, with D uncertain. In germline, CDR1 is SGHRS, CDR2 YFSETQ. The CDR3 is 13 amino acids. V shed 2 bases and J shed 2 bases, with 8 bases lying between them. The CDR3 region has the DNA TGCGCCAGCAGCTTTGGGTTAGCCTACGAGCAGTACTTC. This sequence encodes CASSFGLAYEQYF. Together with reference TRBV5-1 and TRBJ2-7, the CDR3 gives the full variable domain: KAGVTQTPRYLIKTRGQQVTLSCSPISGHRSVSWYQQTPGQGLQFLFEYFSETQRNKGNFPGRFSGRQFSNSRSEMNVSTLELGDSALYLCASSFGLAYEQYFGPGTRLTVT.

The rearrangement uses TRBV6-2 or TRBV6-3 and TRBJ2-6, with D maybe TRBD1 (5 bases). Germline CDR1 MNHEY, CDR2 SVGEGT. The V end was cut by 2 bases, the J end by 0 bases, with 17 bases between. This CDR3 has 19 amino acids. CDR3 nucleotides: TGTGCCAGCAGTTACCCCTTACGGGCAGGGATCTCTGGGGCCAACGTCCTGACTTTC. This translates into CASSYPLRAGISGANVLTF.

This clonotype turned up a few times. The V gene is TRBV4-2, the J gene TRBJ2-1, with 8 nucleotides matching TRBD2. V lost 0 bases and J lost 1; bases outside the gene matches: 5. The CDR3 sequence is 17 residues long. CDR1 is LGHNA, CDR2 YNFKEQ, per germline. The CDR3 reads CASSQEFGGGSYNEQFF. The CDR3 nucleotides read TGTGCCAGCAGCCAAGAGTTTGGCGGGGGGTCCTACAATGAGCAGTTCTTC.

The table lists this clonotype with a few counts. The chain joins TRBV3-1 to TRBJ1-3; TRBD1 is a possible D gene (6 bases). Trimming took 5 bases from V and 0 from J, leaving 11 bases between them. This CDR3 is built from 15 residues. CDR1 LGHDT and CDR2 YNNKEL come from the germline V gene (reference sequence). The CDR3 is CASSVGTSSGNTIYF. CDR3 bases: TGTGCCAGCAGCGTCGGGACAAGCTCTGGAAACACCATATATTTT.

V and J are TRBV12-3 or TRBV12-4 and TRBJ2-7, with D perhaps being TRBD1 or TRBD2 (5 bases each). The germline V and J ends were trimmed by 8 bases and 2 bases, with 7 bases remaining between them. This CDR3 has 11 residues. The CDR3 DNA reads as TGTGCCAGCGGGACCACCTACGAGCAGTACTTC. It is translated as CASGTTYEQYF.

In this sample, this clonotype turned up many times. The chain is built from TRBV2 and TRBJ2-1; 11 bases line up with TRBD2. The CDR3 sequence is 17 residues long. The germline CDR1 and CDR2 sequences are SNHLY and FYNNEI. The ends lost 8 bases at V and 7 bases at J; junction bases unmatched: 16. CDR3 region: CASGTPELAGEENEQFF. The CDR3 DNA reads as TGTGCCAGCGGCACTCCCGAACTAGCGGGGGAAGAGAATGAGCAGTTCTTC. Using reference TRBV2 and TRBJ2-1 for the parts outside the CDR3, the full variable domain is EPEVTQTPSHQVTQMGQEVILRCVPISNHLYFYWYRQILGQKVEFLVSFYNNEISEKSEIFDDQFSVERPDGSNFTLKIRSTKLEDSAMYFCASGTPELAGEENEQFFGPGTRLTVL.